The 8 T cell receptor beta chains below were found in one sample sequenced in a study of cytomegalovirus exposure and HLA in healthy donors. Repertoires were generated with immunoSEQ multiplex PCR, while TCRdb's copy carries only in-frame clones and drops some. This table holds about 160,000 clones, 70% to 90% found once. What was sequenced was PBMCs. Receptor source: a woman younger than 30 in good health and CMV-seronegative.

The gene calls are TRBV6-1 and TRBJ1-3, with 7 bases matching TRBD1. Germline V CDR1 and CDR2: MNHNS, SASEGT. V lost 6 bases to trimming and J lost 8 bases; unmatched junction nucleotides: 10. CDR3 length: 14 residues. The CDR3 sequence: CASSADRVSDTIYF. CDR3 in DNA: TGTGCCAGCAGCGCCGACAGGGTATCGGACACCATATATTTT.

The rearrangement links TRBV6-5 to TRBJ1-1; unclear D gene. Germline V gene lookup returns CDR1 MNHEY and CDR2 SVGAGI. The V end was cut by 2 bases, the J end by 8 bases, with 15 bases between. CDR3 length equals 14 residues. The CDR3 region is CASSYAEAAGEAFF. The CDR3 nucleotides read TGTGCCAGCAGTTACGCCGAGGCGGCGGGAGAAGCTTTCTTT.

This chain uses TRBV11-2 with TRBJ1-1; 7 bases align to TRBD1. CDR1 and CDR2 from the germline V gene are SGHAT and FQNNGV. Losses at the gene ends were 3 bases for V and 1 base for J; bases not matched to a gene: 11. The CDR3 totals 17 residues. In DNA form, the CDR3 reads TGTGCCAGCAGCTTCCCCACCGGACAGGCGCGGAACACTGAAGCTTTCTTT. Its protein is CASSFPTGQARNTEAFF.

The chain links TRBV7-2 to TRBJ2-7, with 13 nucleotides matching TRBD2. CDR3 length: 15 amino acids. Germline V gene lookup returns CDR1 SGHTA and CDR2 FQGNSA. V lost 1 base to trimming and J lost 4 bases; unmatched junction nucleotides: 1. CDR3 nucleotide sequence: TGTGCCAGCAGCTTAGGGACTAGCGGGAGATACGAGCAGTACTTC. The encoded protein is CASSLGTSGRYEQYF.

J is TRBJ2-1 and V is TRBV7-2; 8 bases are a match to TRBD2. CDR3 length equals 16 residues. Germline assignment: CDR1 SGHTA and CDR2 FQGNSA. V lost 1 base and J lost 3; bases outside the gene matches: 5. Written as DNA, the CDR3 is TGTGCCAGCAGCTTAGACAGCGGGAGAAGCTACAATGAGCAGTTCTTC. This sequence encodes CASSLDSGRSYNEQFF.

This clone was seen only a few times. Here the CDR3 DNA reads TGTGCCAGCAGTGCTCTAGCGGGAGGGCAAGACGAGCAGTACTTC. It codes for CASSALAGGQDEQYF. V and J are TRBV6-1 and TRBJ2-7; 12 bases fit TRBD2. Germline CDR1 and CDR2: MNHNS and SASEGT. V was clipped by 4 bases and J by 5 bases; unmatched bases: 6. The CDR3 runs to 15 residues.

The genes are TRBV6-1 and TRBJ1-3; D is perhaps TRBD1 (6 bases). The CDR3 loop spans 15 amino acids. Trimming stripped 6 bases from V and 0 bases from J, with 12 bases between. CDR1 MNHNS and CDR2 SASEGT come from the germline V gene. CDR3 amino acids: CASRAEGGSGNTIYF. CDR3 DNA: TGTGCCAGCAGGGCAGAAGGGGGCTCTGGAAACACCATATATTTT.

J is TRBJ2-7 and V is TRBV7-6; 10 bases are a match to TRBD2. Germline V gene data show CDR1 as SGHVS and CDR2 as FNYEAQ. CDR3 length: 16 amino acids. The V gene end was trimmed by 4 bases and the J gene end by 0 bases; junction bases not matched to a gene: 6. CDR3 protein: CASSSLSGGNSYEQYF. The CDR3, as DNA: TGTGCCAGCAGCTCCCTTAGCGGGGGGAACTCCTACGAGCAGTACTTC.